This T cell receptor beta chain was found in a study of CD8 T cells in ankylosing spondylitis. Study observations and caveats: A motif of under ten highly homologous TCR beta variants was seen as apparently characteristic of ankylosing spondylitis blood.

Per germline, CDR1 SGHRS and CDR2 YFSETQ. The CDR3 sequence is 14 residues long. Trimming removed 4 bases at V and 1 base at J, with 11 bases between. This clonotype appeared a few times. Its specificity is not known. In TCRdb, the 5' RACE reads were re-called with MiXCR into one record per CDR3 protein. The repertoire holds approximately 340,000 distinct CDR3 sequences, with approximately 14% as singletons. The sequencing sample was made of blood, either unsorted or a sorted T cell fraction (not recorded which). The rearrangement uses TRBV5-1 and TRBJ1-1; tentative D call: TRBD1 (6 bases). The origin of this receptor is a male donor with ankylosing spondylitis or in good health (not recorded which). The CDR3 region is CASSTGRENTEAFF. The CDR3 DNA reads as TGCGCCAGCAGCACAGGGAGGGAGAACACTGAAGCTTTCTTT. Looking up the rest from reference TRBV5-1 and TRBJ1-1 gives the full variable domain: KAGVTQTPRYLIKTRGQQVTLSCSPISGHRSVSWYQQTPGQGLQFLFEYFSETQRNKGNFPGRFSGRQFSNSRSEMNVSTLELGDSALYLCASSTGRENTEAFFGQGTRLTVV.